The 13 T cell receptor beta chains below come from one sample, sequenced in a study of shared clonotypes between healthy human individuals. Data came from immunoSEQ multiplex PCR; TCRdb stores just in-frame clones and leaves some out. Altogether over 2 million clones are present, 95% being singletons, with the ten largest covering 0.13%. Input material: naive CD4+ T cells sorted from blood. Subset of the sample: CD45RA+ positively selected. The origin of the receptors is a man younger than 35 in good health.

A single count supports this clone. The sample contains more than one DNA sequence encoding this CDR3. The chain recombines TRBV2 with TRBJ1-1; D is unclear. The germline CDR1 and CDR2 sequences are SNHLY and FYNNEI. This CDR3 region has 14 residues. Trimming left V 2 bases short and J 0 bases short, with 7 bases between. CDR3 in amino acids: CASSERVVNTEAFF. CDR3 in DNA: TGTGCCAGCAGTGAACGGGTGGTGAACACTGAAGCTTTCTTT. The variable domain in full, with the rest retrieved from reference TRBV2 and TRBJ1-1, is EPEVTQTPSHQVTQMGQEVILRCVPISNHLYFYWYRQILGQKVEFLVSFYNNEISEKSEIFDDQFSVERPDGSNFTLKIRSTKLEDSAMYFCASSERVVNTEAFFGQGTRLTVV.

The CDR3 DNA follows: TGTGCCAGCAGGGCGGCTGGACTACCTGGGTCCCGGGAGCTGTTTTTT. Amino acid sequence: CASRAAGLPGSRELFF. V and J are TRBV27 and TRBJ2-2; perhaps TRBD2 as D (6 bases). CDR3 length: 16 residues. V was clipped by 6 bases and J by 9 bases, with 23 bases between them. CDR1 and CDR2 (germline): MNHEY, SMNVEV (reference sequence).

The V and J genes are TRBV7-2 and TRBJ2-3; D is undetermined. V dropped 3 bases and J dropped 1 base, with 20 bases sitting between them. The germline V gene encodes CDR1 SGHTA and CDR2 FQGNSA. The CDR3 runs to 18 residues. The CDR3 is CASSFRGRNTAGTDTQYF. The CDR3 region has the DNA TGTGCCAGCAGCTTCCGTGGCCGGAATACGGCGGGCACAGATACGCAGTATTTT.

The J gene is TRBJ2-3, the V gene TRBV10-1; D uncertain. V lost 4 bases and J lost 1, with 9 bases in between. The CDR3 has 14 amino acids. Germline V gene data show CDR1 as WNHNN and CDR2 as SYGVQD (reference sequence). CDR3 protein: CASSVRAGTDTQYF. In DNA, the CDR3 is TGCGCCAGCAGTGTACGAGCAGGCACAGATACGCAGTATTTT.

The genes are TRBV28 and TRBJ2-3; no reliable D call. CDR1 MDHEN and CDR2 SYDVKM come from the germline V gene. V lost 10 bases to trimming and J lost 0 bases, with 8 bases between them. CDR3 size: 12 residues. The chain's CDR3 is CATGPSTDTQYF. The CDR3 DNA reads TGTGCCACCGGGCCCAGCACAGATACGCAGTATTTT.

The rearrangement uses TRBV2 and TRBJ2-5, with D tentatively TRBD2 (5 bases). V was trimmed by 1 base and J by 5 bases, leaving 14 bases between them. Per germline, CDR1 SNHLY and CDR2 FYNNEI. The CDR3 length is 15 residues. For the CDR3, the DNA is TGTGCCAGCAGTGAAGGGGTGGGAGTTAGGGAGACCCAGTACTTC. Amino acid sequence: CASSEGVGVRETQYF. Combining the CDR3 with reference TRBV2 and TRBJ2-5 gives the whole variable domain EPEVTQTPSHQVTQMGQEVILRCVPISNHLYFYWYRQILGQKVEFLVSFYNNEISEKSEIFDDQFSVERPDGSNFTLKIRSTKLEDSAMYFCASSEGVGVRETQYFGPGTRLLVL.

V is TRBV10-3 and J is TRBJ2-5; maybe TRBD1 (6 bases). This CDR3 spans 15 amino acids. Germline loops: CDR1 ENHRY, CDR2 SYGVKD. Deletions cut 3 bases from V and 2 bases from J, with 13 bases between. The CDR3 is CAISDQGHHQETQYF. Here the CDR3 DNA reads TGTGCCATCAGTGATCAGGGACACCATCAAGAGACCCAGTACTTC.

This clone was seen a handful of times. The chain recombines TRBV19 with TRBJ1-6; the D is unclear. Germline V gene sequence: CDR1 LNHDA, CDR2 SQIVND (reference sequence). The CDR3 length is 15 residues. The V and J ends lost 7 bases and 7 bases respectively, with 17 bases between them. CDR3 in amino acids: CASNIRLGLNSPLHF. The CDR3 DNA reads as TGTGCCAGTAATATCAGGCTGGGTCTGAATTCACCCCTCCACTTT.

The rearrangement links TRBV10-1 to TRBJ2-1; D is unresolved. This CDR3 is built from 14 residues. Trimming stripped 6 bases from V and 7 bases from J, with 16 bases between. CDR1 is WNHNN, CDR2 SYGVQD, per germline (reference sequence). The CDR3 spells CASSPRLLRNEQFF. The CDR3 DNA reads as TGCGCCAGCAGCCCCCGGCTGTTACGGAATGAGCAGTTCTTC.

V gene TRBV6-5 combines with J gene TRBJ2-5; 7 nucleotides agree with TRBD1. This CDR3 is built from 15 residues. Germline assignment: CDR1 MNHEY and CDR2 SVGAGI. V dropped 7 bases and J dropped 0; count of bases not matched to a gene: 8. The CDR3 here is CASIPRQGDQETQYF. The CDR3 coding sequence is TGTGCCAGCATACCTCGACAGGGAGACCAAGAGACCCAGTACTTC.

The gene calls are TRBV27 and TRBJ1-6, with a weak D call TRBD1 (6 bases). Trimming cost V 9 bases and J 8 bases, with 14 bases left between them. This CDR3 is built from 13 residues. Germline CDR1 is MNHEY and CDR2 is SMNVEV (reference sequence). The DNA for the CDR3 is TGTGCCAGGTTTGGGGGCCTTGATTCACCCCTCCACTTT. The encoded protein is CARFGGLDSPLHF.

The chain couples TRBV6-6 to TRBJ2-3; D is undetermined. V lost 0 bases and J lost 1, with 11 bases in between. Germline V CDR1 and CDR2: MNHNY, SVGAGI (reference sequence). This CDR3 contains 16 residues. CDR3 DNA sequence: TGTGCCAGCAGTTACTCGTCGGGTGTTGGCACAGATACGCAGTATTTT. Amino acids: CASSYSSGVGTDTQYF.

About this clone: A clone one base away is much larger, so this may be a read error. The same CDR3 also results from other DNA sequences found in this sample. The chain has TRBV6-5 and TRBJ1-2; 9 bases are a match to TRBD1. The CDR3 length is 13 residues. Losses at the gene ends were 6 bases for V and 2 bases for J; bases not matched to a gene: 1. From germline, CDR1 is MNHEY and CDR2 SVGAGI. The CDR3 spells CASRQGANYGYTF. In DNA, the CDR3 is TGTGCCAGCAGACAGGGGGCAAACTATGGCTACACCTTC.